Shown below are 7 T cell receptor beta chains from a single sample sequenced in a study of CD8 T cells in ankylosing spondylitis. TCRdb re-derived calls from the 5' RACE reads in MiXCR, one entry per CDR3 protein. This sample yields 200,000 to 250,000 distinct CDR3 sequences, of which over 9.5% are seen a single time; about a fifth belongs to the top ten. The source material was blood, either unsorted or a sorted T cell fraction (not recorded which). The receptor set was obtained from a male donor with ankylosing spondylitis or in good health (not recorded which).

In this sample, this clonotype turned up a few times. This chain uses TRBV12-3 or TRBV12-4 with TRBJ2-7; D not resolved. CDR3 size: 11 residues. Trimming pared 1 base from V and 5 bases from J, leaving 3 bases between. Written as DNA, the CDR3 is TGTGCCAGCAGTTTAGTCCACGAGCAGTACTTC. Translating it yields CASSLVHEQYF.

There are many counts of this clonotype. The CDR3 DNA is TGCAGTGCTAGAGGTGGCACTGAAGCTTTCTTT. Protein sequence: CSARGGTEAFF. The chain has TRBV20-1 and TRBJ1-1, with D uncertain. Germline V CDR1 and CDR2: DFQATT, SNEGSKA (reference sequence). V lost 1 base and J lost 4, with 4 bases in between. CDR3 size: 11 residues.

This clonotype was seen more than once but under ten times. The chain joins TRBV7-2 to TRBJ2-3; D is perhaps TRBD2 (7 bases). Per germline, CDR1 SGHTA and CDR2 FQGNSA. Trimming left V 2 bases short and J 3 bases short, with 18 bases between. CDR3 length: 17 residues. The CDR3 nucleotides read TGTGCCAGCAGCTTAAAGGCGGGGGCGGGTAGGACAGATACGCAGTATTTT. Protein product: CASSLKAGAGRTDTQYF.

With respect to this clonotype: Its ends do not fully match the called genes, so a read error is possible. The rearrangement links TRBV11-3 to TRBJ1-1; tentative D call: TRBD1 (6 bases). This CDR3 has 12 amino acids. Germline V gives CDR1 SGHNT, CDR2 YENEEA. Written as DNA, the CDR3 is TGTGCCAGCAGCTTAGGGGACACTGAAGTTTTCTTT. Translation gives CASSLGDTEVFF. The full variable domain, in which reference TRBV11-3 and TRBJ1-1 provide the parts outside the CDR3, is EAGVVQSPRYKIIEKKQPVAFWCNPISGHNTLYWYLQNLGQGPELLIRYENEEAVDDSQLPKDRFSAERLKGVDSTLKIQPAELGDSAVYLCASSLGDTEVFFGQGTRLTVV.

Worth noting for this clonotype: This may stem from a read error, because a much larger clone lies one nucleotide away. The rearrangement joins TRBV6-5 to TRBJ2-5; D is ambiguous. Germline CDR1 is MNHEY and CDR2 is SVGAGI. The V end lost 7 bases, the J end lost 2 bases, and 11 bases lay between the germline ends. CDR3 length: 13 amino acids. The CDR3 bases are TGTGCCAGCAATTATTCGGAACAAGAGACCCAGTACTTC. Its protein product is CASNYSEQETQYF.

The table lists this clonotype with many counts. The chain carries TRBV11-2 and TRBJ2-5, with D perhaps TRBD1 (5 bases). V was cut by 3 bases and J by 3 bases, with 11 bases left in between. This CDR3 region has 14 residues. CDR1 is SGHAT and CDR2 is FQNNGV in the germline V gene. The CDR3 bases are TGTGCCAGCAGCTTCCAGGGCACCGAAGAGACCCAGTACTTC. This codes for CASSFQGTEETQYF.

There are a few counts of this clonotype. The genes are TRBV20-1 and TRBJ1-1, with 7 bases aligning to TRBD1. CDR3 length equals 15 residues. Trimming cost V 5 bases and J 1 base; bases outside gene matches: 10. CDR1 is DFQATT, CDR2 SNEGSKA, per germline (reference sequence). The CDR3 here is CSASPGGYSNTEAFF. CDR3 nucleotide sequence: TGCAGTGCTTCTCCAGGGGGGTACTCGAACACTGAAGCTTTCTTT.